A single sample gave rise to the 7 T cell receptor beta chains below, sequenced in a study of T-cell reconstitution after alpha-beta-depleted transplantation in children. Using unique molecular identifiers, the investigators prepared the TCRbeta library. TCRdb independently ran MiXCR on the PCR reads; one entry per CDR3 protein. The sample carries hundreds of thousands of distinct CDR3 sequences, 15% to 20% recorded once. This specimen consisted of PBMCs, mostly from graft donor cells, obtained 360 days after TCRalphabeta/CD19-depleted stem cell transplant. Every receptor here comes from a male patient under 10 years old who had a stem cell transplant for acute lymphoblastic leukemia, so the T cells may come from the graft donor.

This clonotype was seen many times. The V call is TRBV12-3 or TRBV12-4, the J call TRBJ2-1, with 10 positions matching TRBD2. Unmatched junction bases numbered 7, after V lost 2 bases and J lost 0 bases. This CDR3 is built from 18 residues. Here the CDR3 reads CASSLRPSGSRSYNEQFF. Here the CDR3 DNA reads TGTGCCAGCAGTTTAAGGCCTAGCGGGAGTCGCTCCTACAATGAGCAGTTCTTC.

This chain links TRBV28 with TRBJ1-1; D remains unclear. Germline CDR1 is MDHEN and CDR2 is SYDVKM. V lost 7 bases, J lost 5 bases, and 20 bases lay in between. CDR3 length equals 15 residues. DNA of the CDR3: TGTGCCAGCAACTCGTATCCGTTTGAAGGGACTGAAGCTTTCTTT. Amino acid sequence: CASNSYPFEGTEAFF.

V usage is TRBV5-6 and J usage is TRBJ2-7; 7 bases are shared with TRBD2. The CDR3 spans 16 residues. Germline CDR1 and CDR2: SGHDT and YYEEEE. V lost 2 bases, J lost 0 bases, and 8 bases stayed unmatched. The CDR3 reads CASSFLSTSRSYEQYF. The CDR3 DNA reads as TGTGCCAGCAGCTTTTTGTCGACTAGCCGCTCCTACGAGCAGTACTTC.

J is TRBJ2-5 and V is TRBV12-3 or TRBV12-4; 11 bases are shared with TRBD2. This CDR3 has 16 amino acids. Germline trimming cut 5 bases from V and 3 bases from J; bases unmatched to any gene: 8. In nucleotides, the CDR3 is TGTGCCAGCAGTATGACTAGCGGGACGGGGGAAGAGACCCAGTACTTC. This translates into CASSMTSGTGEETQYF.

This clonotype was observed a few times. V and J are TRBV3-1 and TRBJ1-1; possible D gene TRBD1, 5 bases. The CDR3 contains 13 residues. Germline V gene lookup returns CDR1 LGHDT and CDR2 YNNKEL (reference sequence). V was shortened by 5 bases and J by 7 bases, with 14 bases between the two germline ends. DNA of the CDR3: TGTGCCAGCAGCTCCATGAGGGGCGTTGAAGCTTTCTTT. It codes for CASSSMRGVEAFF. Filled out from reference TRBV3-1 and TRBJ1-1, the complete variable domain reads DTAVSQTPKYLVTQMGNDKSIKCEQNLGHDTMYWYKQDSKKFLKIMFSYNNKELIINETVPNRFSPKSPDKAHLNLHINSLELGDSAVYFCASSSMRGVEAFFGQGTRLTVV.

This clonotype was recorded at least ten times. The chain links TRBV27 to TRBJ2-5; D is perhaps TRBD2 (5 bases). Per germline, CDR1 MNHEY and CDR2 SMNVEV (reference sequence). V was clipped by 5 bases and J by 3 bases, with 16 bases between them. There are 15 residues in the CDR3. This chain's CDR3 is CASSPPLAFEETQYF. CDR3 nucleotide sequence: TGTGCCAGCAGTCCCCCCTTAGCGTTTGAAGAGACCCAGTACTTC.

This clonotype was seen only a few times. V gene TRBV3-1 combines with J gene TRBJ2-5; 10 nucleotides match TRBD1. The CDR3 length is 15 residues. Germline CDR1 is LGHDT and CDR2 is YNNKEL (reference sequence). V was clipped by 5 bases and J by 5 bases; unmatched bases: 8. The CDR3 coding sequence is TGTGCCAGCAGCATGAGACAGGGGGCCTGGGAGACCCAGTACTTC. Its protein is CASSMRQGAWETQYF.